A single sample is the source of the 32 T cell receptor beta chains below, sequenced in a study of blood T cell repertoires in COVID-19 (dated by TCRdb to 2018 to 2021). Library preparation used the immunoSEQ multiplex PCR assay. This immuneACCESS table, as held by TCRdb, lists in-frame sequences with V and J called but not all clones. Of the missing ones, under half trace to an unresolved V gene in checked studies; the others have no known cause. The sample yields about 300,000 clones; 85% to 90% were counted once. The top ten clonotypes cover less than 2% of the sample. Sequencing was done on a sample of peripheral blood. Receptors originate from a woman in her twenties or thirties with COVID-19, enrolled during active disease.

Remarks on this clone: The same CDR3 can be traced to other DNA sequences in this sample. The genes are TRBV20-1 and TRBJ1-2, with a possible D match to TRBD1 (6 bases). Between the trimmed V and J ends, which lost 3 bases and 8 bases, there was a span of 10 bases. This CDR3 is built from 11 residues. Germline CDR1 reads DFQATT; CDR2 reads SNEGSKA (reference sequence). The CDR3 DNA reads TGCAGTGCTAGTCGGGGGGCAGGCTACACCTTC. It yields the protein CSASRGAGYTF.

This sequence joins TRBV27 and TRBJ1-1; no reliable D call. Per germline, CDR1 MNHEY and CDR2 SMNVEV (reference sequence). Trimming left V 9 bases short and J 5 bases short, with 16 bases between. The CDR3 runs to 13 residues. The CDR3 reads CASRLGGKTEAFF. The CDR3 region has the DNA TGTGCCAGTCGGTTAGGAGGAAAAACTGAAGCTTTCTTT.

This clone was counted only a few times. The chain uses TRBV3-1 (or the pseudogene TRBV3-2) and TRBJ1-2, with D maybe TRBD1 (6 bases). V was pared by 1 base and J by 13 bases, with 22 bases between. Germline values: CDR1 LGHDT, CDR2 YNNKEL (reference sequence). The CDR3 contains 15 residues. The CDR3 nucleotides read TGTGCCAGCAGCCAAGCCACCTCCGGGACATCGAGTTGCACCTTC. Protein product: CASSQATSGTSSCTF.

The chain links TRBV11-2 to TRBJ2-3, with D possibly being TRBD2 (5 bases). The CDR3 has 14 residues. The V gene lost 5 bases and the J gene lost 6 bases, with 15 bases spanning the gap. Germline V lookup: CDR1 SGHAT, CDR2 FQNNGV. In DNA form, the CDR3 reads TGTGCCAGCAGCCCGGACTGGCGCGTCGATACGCAGTATTTT. Residues: CASSPDWRVDTQYF.

The rearrangement links TRBV2 to TRBJ2-5; possible D gene TRBD2, 5 bases. The germline V gene encodes CDR1 SNHLY and CDR2 FYNNEI. Trimming cost V 4 bases and J 0 bases, with 12 bases left between them. This CDR3 contains 15 residues. CDR3: CASSASRGYQETQYF. The DNA of the CDR3 is TGTGCCAGCAGTGCCTCTCGAGGGTACCAAGAGACCCAGTACTTC.

The V and J genes are TRBV5-1 and TRBJ2-7, with 7 bases matching TRBD2. Trimming took 4 bases from V and 4 from J; bases not matched to a gene: 8. Germline-derived CDR1 and CDR2 are SGHRS and YFSETQ. The CDR3 is 14 amino acids. For the CDR3, the DNA is TGCGCCAGCAGCCCAGGTCCGGGGGGTTACGAGCAGTACTTC. It encodes CASSPGPGGYEQYF.

This clone was detected only a few times. The chain combines TRBV24-1 with TRBJ1-1, with D tentatively TRBD1 (6 bases). Germline V gene sequence: CDR1 KGHDR, CDR2 SFDVKD. This CDR3 region has 15 residues. Trimming cost V 3 bases and J 2 bases, with 12 bases left between them. CDR3 DNA: TGTGCCACCAGTGATGCCCGGACAGATAACACTGAAGCTTTCTTT. This encodes CATSDARTDNTEAFF.

The genes are TRBV2 and TRBJ1-2, with unresolved D. V was trimmed by 7 bases and J by 6 bases, leaving 15 bases between them. The germline CDR1 and CDR2 sequences are SNHLY and FYNNEI. This CDR3 is 13 amino acids long. The CDR3 DNA is TGTGCCAGCAAGGCAGGTCCTTTGGATGGCTACACCTTC. It encodes CASKAGPLDGYTF.

The chain employs TRBV7-2 and TRBJ1-4; TRBD1 matches 7 bases. Germline V gene lookup returns CDR1 SGHTA and CDR2 FQGNSA. V gave up 4 bases and J gave up 4 bases; unmatched junction bases: 12. CDR3 size: 17 residues. The CDR3 loop reads CASSSGGEEPFNEKLFF. In DNA form, the CDR3 reads TGTGCCAGCAGCTCAGGGGGAGAAGAACCCTTTAATGAAAAACTGTTTTTT.

This clone was seen once. The rearrangement uses TRBV9 and TRBJ1-4, with TRBD1 matching over 9 bases. CDR1 and CDR2 (germline): SGDLS, YYNGEE. V lost 2 bases, J lost 6 bases, and 2 bases stayed unmatched. The CDR3 runs 14 residues. In DNA form, the CDR3 reads TGTGCCAGCAGCGTCGGGACAGGGCATGAAAAACTGTTTTTT. Translated, it gives CASSVGTGHEKLFF.

This clone has a single count. This sequence joins TRBV30 and TRBJ1-1; D perhaps matches TRBD1 (5 bases). Germline V gene lookup returns CDR1 GTSNPN and CDR2 SVGIG (reference sequence). The germline V and J ends were trimmed by 3 bases and 1 base, with 9 bases remaining between them. This CDR3 spans 13 amino acids. CDR3: CAWSSGGNTEAFF. Written as DNA, the CDR3 is TGTGCCTGGAGCAGCGGGGGGAACACTGAAGCTTTCTTT.

Of note for this clone: Other DNA sequences in this specimen translate into the identical CDR3. The genes are TRBV3-1 (or the pseudogene TRBV3-2) and TRBJ1-1; D unresolved. The germline CDR1 and CDR2 sequences are LGHDT and YNNKEL (reference sequence). Trimming pared 1 base from V and 0 bases from J, leaving 9 bases between. The CDR3 spans 15 residues. As DNA, the CDR3 is TGTGCCAGCAGCCAAGGCCAGGTTCTGAACACTGAAGCTTTCTTT. Translating gives CASSQGQVLNTEAFF.

The gene calls are TRBV18 and TRBJ1-2; D gene uncertain. The CDR3 covers 14 residues. Germline CDR1 is KGHSH and CDR2 is LQKENI. Trimming took 2 bases from V and 0 from J, leaving 7 bases between them. The CDR3 region is CASSPSNSNYGYTF. Here the CDR3 DNA reads TGTGCCAGCTCACCATCGAACTCTAACTATGGCTACACCTTC.

This chain uses TRBV15 with TRBJ1-1; D possibly corresponds to TRBD1 (5 bases). The length of the CDR3 is 15 residues. V shed 3 bases and J shed 0 bases, with 11 bases lying between them. In germline, CDR1 is LNHNV, CDR2 YYDKDF (reference sequence). The CDR3: CATSRGKGMNTEAFF. In DNA form, the CDR3 reads TGTGCCACCAGCAGGGGGAAGGGGATGAACACTGAAGCTTTCTTT.

The V and J genes are TRBV5-6 and TRBJ1-2; D may be TRBD1 (6 bases). Germline assignment: CDR1 SGHDT and CDR2 YYEEEE. V shed 5 bases and J shed 8 bases, with 10 bases lying between them. The CDR3 contains 11 residues. This chain's CDR3 is CASRLGGGYTF. CDR3 bases: TGTGCCAGCAGGCTAGGGGGAGGCTACACCTTC.

In DNA, the CDR3 is TGTGCCAGCAGTTACACCGGGAGAGGGAACATTCAGTACTTC. Translating it yields CASSYTGRGNIQYF. The V and J genes are TRBV6-5 and TRBJ2-4; D is possibly TRBD2 (6 bases). The CDR3 runs to 14 residues. V was clipped by 2 bases and J by 7 bases, with 12 bases between them. The germline CDR1 and CDR2 sequences are MNHEY and SVGAGI.

This clone has only a few counts. The CDR3 is CASSQDERTSGGADTQYF. CDR3 in DNA: TGCGCCAGCAGCCAGGATGAAAGGACTAGCGGGGGGGCTGATACGCAGTATTTT. The rearrangement joins TRBV4-3 to TRBJ2-3; 15 bases are shared with TRBD2. The CDR3 contains 18 residues. Germline V gene lookup returns CDR1 LGHNA and CDR2 YSLEER. The ends lost 3 bases at V and 6 bases at J; junction bases unmatched: 10.

The CDR3 nucleotides are TGTGCCAGCAGCTTAGGGTCTGGGGCCGCAGGTGGCTACACCTTC. Its protein product is CASSLGSGAAGGYTF. The chain uses TRBV7-9 and TRBJ1-2; possible D gene TRBD1, 5 bases. Germline loops: CDR1 SEHNR, CDR2 FQNEAQ (reference sequence). The CDR3 loop spans 15 amino acids. Trimming shortened V by 1 base and J by 7 bases, and 16 bases separated the two germline ends.

The V call is TRBV6-5, the J call TRBJ1-5; perhaps TRBD1 as D (5 bases). V was pared by 4 bases and J by 4 bases, with 8 bases between. CDR3 size: 13 residues. The germline gives CDR1 MNHEY, CDR2 SVGAGI. The CDR3 DNA reads TGTGCCAGCAGTTGGGGGGTTAATCAGCCCCAGCATTTT. This sequence encodes CASSWGVNQPQHF.

This chain connects TRBV4-1 to TRBJ2-3, with 9 bases fitting TRBD1. Germline-derived CDR1 and CDR2 are MGHRA and YSYEKL. The CDR3 has 16 residues. Trimming removed 4 bases from V and 2 bases from J; junction bases left unmatched: 7. In DNA form, the CDR3 reads TGCGCCAGCAGCCGAGGGGACAGGGCGGCCACAGATACGCAGTATTTT. It codes for CASSRGDRAATDTQYF.

The chain combines TRBV9 with TRBJ1-6; TRBD1 is a possible D gene (6 bases). Germline CDR1 is SGDLS and CDR2 is YYNGEE. Trimming removed 2 bases from V and 7 bases from J, with 10 bases in between. This CDR3 is 14 amino acids long. CDR3 amino acids: CASSVGQNNSPLHF. CDR3 nucleotides: TGTGCCAGCAGCGTCGGACAGAACAATTCACCCCTCCACTTT.

This sequence joins TRBV7-9 and TRBJ1-3; D is unresolved. Germline values: CDR1 SEHNR, CDR2 FQNEAQ (reference sequence). The CDR3 sequence is 17 residues long. V gave up 6 bases and J gave up 0 bases, with 18 bases separating them. The CDR3 sequence is CASRPNPRASSGNTIYF. The CDR3 nucleotides are TGTGCCAGCAGACCCAACCCGAGGGCTAGCTCTGGAAACACCATATATTTT.

This chain connects TRBV27 to TRBJ1-5, with unresolved D. The germline V gene encodes CDR1 MNHEY and CDR2 SMNVEV (reference sequence). Trimming removed 0 bases from V and 7 bases from J, with 13 bases in between. The CDR3 has 15 amino acids. The DNA for the CDR3 is TGTGCCAGCAGTTTATCACGGGGTGGTGGACAGCCCCAGCATTTT. Its translation is CASSLSRGGGQPQHF.

The chain has TRBV18 and TRBJ2-3, with 10 bases aligning to TRBD2. Germline assignment: CDR1 KGHSH and CDR2 LQKENI. V was pared by 5 bases and J by 4 bases, with 6 bases of the junction left unmatched. This CDR3 has 15 residues. The CDR3 loop is CASSLSGGAPDTQYF. The DNA for the CDR3 is TGTGCCAGCTCATTAAGCGGGGGGGCCCCAGATACGCAGTATTTT.

The chain carries TRBV12-3 or TRBV12-4 and TRBJ2-1, with TRBD2 identical over 7 bases. The CDR3 totals 13 residues. V gave up 8 bases and J gave up 4 bases; unmatched junction bases: 5. The CDR3 DNA follows: TGTGCCAGCGGGACTAAGTATTACAATGAGCAGTTCTTC. It codes for CASGTKYYNEQFF.

This sequence joins TRBV5-6 and TRBJ2-5, with 7 positions matching TRBD1. The length of the CDR3 is 15 residues. The germline V gene has CDR1 SGHDT and CDR2 YYEEEE. The J segment lost 1 base and the V segment lost 5 bases, leaving 8 bases of the junction unmatched. CDR3 amino acids: CASRSAGTAQETQYF. In nucleotides, the CDR3 is TGTGCCAGCAGGTCCGCCGGGACAGCCCAAGAGACCCAGTACTTC.

This clone appeared a few times. The rearrangement joins TRBV6-1 to TRBJ1-6; 7 bases map to TRBD1. The germline V gene encodes CDR1 MNHNS and CDR2 SASEGT. This CDR3 comprises 15 residues. V gave up 2 bases and J gave up 7 bases; unmatched junction bases: 5. CDR3: CASSEFGQVNSPLHF. CDR3 in DNA: TGTGCCAGCAGTGAATTTGGACAGGTCAATTCACCCCTCCACTTT.

The chain links TRBV24-1 to TRBJ1-5; TRBD1 matches at 8 bases. The germline V gene has CDR1 KGHDR and CDR2 SFDVKD. V trimming: 3 bases; J trimming: 4 bases; junction bases outside the gene matches: 7. This CDR3 spans 16 amino acids. The CDR3 DNA is TGTGCCACCAGTGATGCAAACAGGGGGGAGAATCAGCCCCAGCATTTT. The encoded protein is CATSDANRGENQPQHF.

The V call is TRBV28, the J call TRBJ1-3; D is possibly TRBD1 (5 bases). CDR1 and CDR2 from the germline V gene are MDHEN and SYDVKM. The CDR3 is 14 residues long. Trimming removed 1 base at V and 4 bases at J, with 8 bases between. The CDR3 spells CASSLSGLGNTIYF. The CDR3 DNA reads TGTGCCAGCAGTTTATCAGGGTTGGGAAACACCATATATTTT.

In its sample, this clone was seen once. The chain recombines TRBV5-6 with TRBJ1-6; weak D call: TRBD1 (5 bases). This CDR3 is 16 amino acids long. The germline CDR1 and CDR2 sequences are SGHDT and YYEEEE. With 0 bases removed from V and 5 bases from J, the gap between germline ends came to 12 bases. CDR3 protein: CASSLVRARNNSPLHF. The CDR3 coding sequence is TGTGCCAGCAGCTTGGTCAGGGCAAGGAATAATTCACCCCTCCACTTT.

J is TRBJ1-6 and V is TRBV6-5; TRBD1 agrees at 7 bases. Unmatched junction bases numbered 5, after V lost 5 bases and J lost 7 bases. Looked up from germline, CDR1 is MNHEY and CDR2 is SVGAGI. The CDR3 length is 14 residues. Written as DNA, the CDR3 is TGTGCCAGCAGTCTGACAGGGAAGAATTCACCCCTCCACTTT. Translating gives CASSLTGKNSPLHF.

The rearrangement uses TRBV2 and TRBJ1-2; D may be TRBD1 (6 bases). Germline V gene data show CDR1 as SNHLY and CDR2 as FYNNEI. The CDR3 is 12 amino acids. Between the trimmed V and J ends, which lost 4 bases and 4 bases, there was a span of 7 bases. The CDR3 DNA sequence: TGTGCCAGCAGTGCAGGGGCCTATGGCTACACCTTC. Amino acid sequence: CASSAGAYGYTF.